The 24 T cell receptor beta chains below come from one sample, sequenced in a study of control samples from healthy donors and cancer patients. The assay was immunoSEQ multiplex PCR, and TCRdb's table has in-frame clones only and misses some. The data hold approximately 170,000 clones, with about nine tenths observed a single time. Sequenced input: blood. Receptor source: a woman younger than 45 in good health.

In regard to this clone: The sample carries other DNA sequences with the same CDR3. The J gene is TRBJ2-2, the V gene TRBV6-4, with D uncertain. Germline V gene data show CDR1 as MRHNA and CDR2 as SNTAGT. CDR3 length equals 13 residues. V gave up 2 bases and J gave up 2 bases, with 3 bases separating them. This CDR3 reads CASSDRNTGELFF. The CDR3 DNA follows: TGTGCCAGCAGTGACCGAAACACCGGGGAGCTGTTTTTT.

The chain's CDR3 is CASSLGLAGDHEQYF. The CDR3 nucleotides read TGTGCCAGCAGCTTGGGTCTAGCGGGAGACCACGAGCAGTACTTC. The V call is TRBV5-5, the J call TRBJ2-7; TRBD2 aligns across 10 bases. The CDR3 is 15 residues long. Germline trimming cut 0 bases from V and 5 bases from J; bases unmatched to any gene: 5. The germline V gene encodes CDR1 SGHKS and CDR2 YYEKEE (reference sequence).

The V and J genes are TRBV5-6 and TRBJ2-5; 9 positions agree with TRBD2. Germline V gene lookup returns CDR1 SGHDT and CDR2 YYEEEE. The CDR3 length is 15 residues. Losses at the gene ends were 3 bases for V and 1 base for J; bases not matched to a gene: 4. CDR3 sequence (DNA): TGTGCCAGCAGCTCTCTACTAGCGGGCCAAGAGACCCAGTACTTC. Encoded protein: CASSSLLAGQETQYF.

This clone has a single count. The chain recombines TRBV6-4 with TRBJ1-6; a weak D match, TRBD1 (6 bases). The CDR3 covers 14 residues. The V gene's germline CDR1 is MRHNA and CDR2 SNTAGT. V lost 3 bases to trimming and J lost 8 bases, with 11 bases between them. The CDR3 here is CASSETSGDSPLHF. DNA of the CDR3: TGTGCCAGCAGTGAAACGTCAGGGGATTCACCCCTCCACTTT.

This chain connects TRBV28 to TRBJ1-5; the match to TRBD1 covers 7 bases. The CDR3 has 15 residues. Unmatched junction bases numbered 7, after V lost 4 bases and J lost 4 bases. Germline V CDR1 and CDR2: MDHEN, SYDVKM. The CDR3 sequence: CASSSSGGGNQPQHF. DNA of the CDR3: TGTGCCAGCAGTTCGTCAGGGGGGGGTAATCAGCCCCAGCATTTT.

This rearrangement joins TRBV28 to TRBJ1-1, with D possibly being TRBD1 (5 bases). Germline lookup yields CDR1 MDHEN and CDR2 SYDVKM. Trimming removed 7 bases from V and 6 bases from J, with 12 bases in between. The CDR3 contains 12 residues. Written as DNA, the CDR3 is TGTGCCAGCACCAGAAGACAGCCTGAAGCTTTCTTT. Amino acid sequence: CASTRRQPEAFF.

The gene calls are TRBV7-8 and TRBJ2-7; D gene ambiguous. Germline CDR1 SGHVS, CDR2 FQNEAQ. The V gene lost 0 bases and the J gene lost 4 bases, with 7 bases spanning the gap. The length of the CDR3 is 13 residues. CDR3 sequence reads: CASSLAPDYEQYF. The CDR3 DNA reads as TGTGCCAGCAGCTTAGCGCCGGATTACGAGCAGTACTTC.

The chain links TRBV3-1 (or the pseudogene TRBV3-2) to TRBJ2-1, with a possible D match to TRBD1 (6 bases). Germline V lookup: CDR1 LGHDT, CDR2 YNNKEL (reference sequence). V dropped 3 bases and J dropped 9 bases, with 6 bases sitting between them. The CDR3 is 11 amino acids. This CDR3 is CASSHRGEQFF. The CDR3 nucleotides read TGTGCCAGCAGCCACAGGGGTGAGCAGTTCTTC.

J is TRBJ1-1 and V is TRBV7-3; TRBD1 might be the D (5 bases). The CDR3 contains 13 residues. The germline V and J ends were trimmed by 6 bases and 1 base, with 9 bases remaining between them. Germline-derived CDR1 and CDR2 are SGHTA and FQGTGA. The CDR3 DNA follows: TGTGCCAGCAGATACGACAGGAACACTGAAGCTTTCTTT. Protein sequence: CASRYDRNTEAFF.

The chain couples TRBV7-2 to TRBJ1-6, with a possible D match to TRBD1 (6 bases). Trimming took 1 base from V and 6 from J, leaving 10 bases between them. CDR1 and CDR2 (germline): SGHTA, FQGNSA. The CDR3 sequence is 15 residues long. This CDR3 is CASSLENRVNSPLHF. CDR3 sequence (DNA): TGTGCCAGCAGCTTAGAAAACAGGGTTAATTCACCCCTCCACTTT.

The genes are TRBV30 and TRBJ2-7; no definite D call. In germline, CDR1 is GTSNPN, CDR2 SVGIG (reference sequence). V shed 2 bases and J shed 0 bases, with 17 bases lying between them. The CDR3 is 16 residues long. CDR3 nucleotide sequence: TGTGCCTGGAGTCGTCGCCCCACAAGGTTCTCCTACGAGCAGTACTTC. Amino acid sequence: CAWSRRPTRFSYEQYF.

The chain links TRBV5-4 to TRBJ2-3; 10 bases align to TRBD2. Trimming took 4 bases from V and 1 from J; bases not matched to a gene: 9. CDR1 is SGHNT, CDR2 YYREEE, per germline (reference sequence). This CDR3 region has 17 residues. Here the CDR3 reads CASSPSPLAGGTDTQYF. In DNA, the CDR3 is TGTGCCAGCAGCCCCTCCCCTCTAGCGGGAGGCACAGATACGCAGTATTTT.

The chain has TRBV7-8 and TRBJ1-4; D gene uncertain. CDR1 and CDR2 from the germline V gene are SGHVS and FQNEAQ. The V end lost 5 bases, the J end lost 1 base, and 11 bases lay between the germline ends. This CDR3 region has 15 residues. The CDR3 loop is CASSHRTQTNEKLFF. CDR3 in DNA: TGTGCCAGCAGCCACCGGACTCAAACTAATGAAAAACTGTTTTTT. Complete variable domain (other parts from reference TRBV7-8 and TRBJ1-4): GAGVSQSPRYKVAKRGQDVALRCDPISGHVSLFWYQQALGQGPEFLTYFQNEAQLDKSGLPSDRFFAERPEGSVSTLKIQRTQQEDSAVYLCASSHRTQTNEKLFFGSGTQLSVL.

The chain employs TRBV5-5 and TRBJ1-3; tentatively, D is TRBD1 (6 bases). The CDR3 covers 13 residues. V lost 4 bases and J lost 2, with 7 bases in between. In germline, CDR1 is SGHKS, CDR2 YYEKEE (reference sequence). The CDR3 bases are TGTGCCAGCAGCAGGGGGACTGGAAACACCATATATTTT. Its translation is CASSRGTGNTIYF.

This clone was seen only once. The chain uses TRBV7-9 and TRBJ2-3, with 8 nucleotides matching TRBD2. V shed 0 bases, J shed 2 bases, and the junction held 4 bases outside the gene matches. The germline gives CDR1 SEHNR, CDR2 FQNEAQ (reference sequence). CDR3 size: 16 residues. CDR3 region: CASSLARGALTDTQYF. Here the CDR3 DNA reads TGTGCCAGCAGCTTAGCGCGGGGGGCCCTCACAGATACGCAGTATTTT. The variable domain in full, completed from reference TRBV7-9 and TRBJ2-3, reads DTGVSQNPRHKITKRGQNVTFRCDPISEHNRLYWYRQTLGQGPEFLTYFQNEAQLEKSRLLSDRFSAERPKGSFSTLEIQRTEQGDSAMYLCASSLARGALTDTQYFGPGTRLTVL.

The chain recombines TRBV11-1 with TRBJ1-1, with TRBD1 identical over 8 bases. The CDR3 totals 15 residues. CDR1 and CDR2 (germline): SGHAT, FQDESV (reference sequence). V lost 3 bases and J lost 5; bases outside the gene matches: 8. In nucleotides, the CDR3 is TGTGCCAGCAGCTTTGGTGGCAGGGGGCGGACTGAAGCTTTCTTT. Encoded protein: CASSFGGRGRTEAFF.

This clone came up once. Here the CDR3 DNA reads TGTGCCAGCAGCCTCCGGACAGGGGAAGAGACCCAGTACTTC. Its translation: CASSLRTGEETQYF. This chain connects TRBV5-4 to TRBJ2-5; 9 bases match TRBD1. The CDR3 has 14 amino acids. J lost 3 bases, V lost 4 bases, and 4 bases had no gene match. Germline assignment: CDR1 SGHNT and CDR2 YYREEE (reference sequence).

The genes are TRBV7-6 and TRBJ2-1; 9 bases are shared with TRBD2. This CDR3 spans 17 amino acids. In germline, CDR1 is SGHVS, CDR2 FNYEAQ. Germline trimming cut 0 bases from V and 1 base from J; bases unmatched to any gene: 4. The CDR3 loop is CASSLAISGSSYNEQFF. The CDR3 DNA reads as TGTGCCAGCAGCTTAGCCATTAGCGGGAGTTCCTACAATGAGCAGTTCTTC. The full variable domain, in which reference TRBV7-6 and TRBJ2-1 provide the parts outside the CDR3, is GAGVSQSPRYKVTKRGQDVALRCDPISGHVSLYWYRQALGQGPEFLTYFNYEAQQDKSGLPNDRFSAERPEGSISTLTIQRTEQRDSAMYRCASSLAISGSSYNEQFFGPGTRLTVL.

The V gene is TRBV4-1, the J gene TRBJ2-7; 7 bases match TRBD1. The junction had 1 base not matched to a gene; V was cut back by 1 base and J by 1 base. The length of the CDR3 is 14 residues. From germline, CDR1 is MGHRA and CDR2 YSYEKL. CDR3 loop: CASSQGQGSYEQYF. CDR3 nucleotide sequence: TGCGCCAGCAGCCAAGGACAGGGATCCTACGAGCAGTACTTC.

The chain combines TRBV19 with TRBJ2-1, with 8 bases that match TRBD2. The junction had 6 bases not matched to a gene; V was cut back by 1 base and J by 7 bases. This CDR3 spans 15 amino acids. The germline gives CDR1 LNHDA, CDR2 SQIVND (reference sequence). The CDR3 coding sequence is TGTGCCAGTAGTATAGGAGCGGGAGCCCCGAATGAGCAGTTCTTC. Translating it yields CASSIGAGAPNEQFF. The full variable domain, its missing parts supplied by reference TRBV19 and TRBJ2-1, is DGGITQSPKYLFRKEGQNVTLSCEQNLNHDAMYWYRQDPGQGLRLIYYSQIVNDFQKGDIAEGYSVSREKKESFPLTVTSAQKNPTAFYLCASSIGAGAPNEQFFGPGTRLTVL.

The rearrangement joins TRBV5-1 to TRBJ1-3, with a possible D match to TRBD1 (5 bases). V was pared by 0 bases and J by 3 bases, with 7 bases between. Germline CDR1 and CDR2: SGHRS and YFSETQ. This CDR3 region has 14 residues. The CDR3 spells CASSLAGGGNTIYF. CDR3 bases: TGCGCCAGCAGCTTGGCGGGGGGTGGAAACACCATATATTTT.

This chain joins TRBV6-4 and TRBJ1-5, with 11 bases fitting TRBD1. The trim removed 3 bases at V and 6 bases at J, leaving 1 base unmatched. CDR3 length: 14 residues. CDR1 is MRHNA, CDR2 SNTAGT, per germline. CDR3 protein: CASSEGTGGQPQHF. In DNA form, the CDR3 reads TGTGCCAGCAGTGAAGGGACAGGGGGTCAGCCCCAGCATTTT.

The V and J genes are TRBV28 and TRBJ2-1, with D maybe TRBD2 (6 bases). V was trimmed by 4 bases and J by 6 bases, leaving 13 bases between them. The V gene's germline CDR1 is MDHEN and CDR2 SYDVKM. This CDR3 has 14 residues. This CDR3 is CASSSLRLGNEQFF. DNA for the CDR3: TGTGCCAGCAGTTCCCTGAGACTAGGCAATGAGCAGTTCTTC.

This sequence joins TRBV19 and TRBJ1-1; D may be TRBD1 (5 bases). V was shortened by 3 bases and J by 5 bases, with 10 bases between the two germline ends. The germline V gene has CDR1 LNHDA and CDR2 SQIVND (reference sequence). The CDR3 runs to 13 residues. This CDR3 reads CASSIGARTEAFF. The DNA for the CDR3 is TGTGCCAGTAGTATTGGGGCGCGGACTGAAGCTTTCTTT.